The 9 T cell receptor beta chains below were found in one sample sequenced in a study of T cell responses to AZD1222 COVID-19 vaccine. TCRdb's copy holds only in-frame clones and misses some; the assay was immunoSEQ multiplex PCR. The sample has about 90,000 clones; roughly 89% are singletons. The sample in question was peripheral blood, obtained on day 0 of MenACWY control vaccination. These receptors originate from an adult in good health.

The chain employs TRBV7-2 and TRBJ2-5, with D perhaps TRBD2 (5 bases). This CDR3 is built from 15 residues. CDR1 is SGHTA, CDR2 FQGNSA, per germline. The V end lost 0 bases, the J end lost 4 bases, and 12 bases lay between the germline ends. Written as DNA, the CDR3 is TGTGCCAGCAGCTTAGCGGGGTCTAGCAGAGAGACCCAGTACTTC. Translated: CASSLAGSSRETQYF.

The chain links TRBV6-5 to TRBJ1-4, with no clear D. Trimming took off 10 bases at V and 6 bases at J, with 12 bases between the two ends. Germline CDR1 and CDR2: MNHEY and SVGAGI. The CDR3 contains 12 residues. The CDR3 DNA follows: TGTGCCACCAGGACCGCCGATGAAAAACTGTTTTTT. Amino acids: CATRTADEKLFF.

The chain recombines TRBV4-1 with TRBJ1-2; D is perhaps TRBD1 (6 bases). There are 16 residues in the CDR3. Trimming shortened V by 0 bases and J by 4 bases, and 15 bases separated the two germline ends. CDR1 and CDR2 from the germline V gene are MGHRA and YSYEKL. The CDR3 DNA is TGCGCCAGCAGCCAAGATGGTCAAGGACAGCTCTATGGCTACACCTTC. This encodes CASSQDGQGQLYGYTF.

Turning to this clone: Other nucleotide sequences in the sample specify the same CDR3. The chain employs TRBV28 and TRBJ1-2; no reliable D call. CDR1 and CDR2 from the germline V gene are MDHEN and SYDVKM. The CDR3 loop spans 12 amino acids. Trimming cost V 5 bases and J 3 bases, with 7 bases left between them. CDR3 amino acids: CASSPGDYGYTF. CDR3 DNA sequence: TGTGCCAGCAGTCCCGGGGACTATGGCTACACCTTC.

The V call is TRBV28, the J call TRBJ1-6; D is uncertain. The CDR3 sequence is 15 residues long. V lost 6 bases, J lost 0 bases, and 9 bases lay in between. CDR1 is MDHEN, CDR2 SYDVKM, per germline. CDR3: CASRSQSSYNSPLHF. CDR3 in DNA: TGTGCCAGCAGGTCCCAGAGCTCCTATAATTCACCCCTCCACTTT.

The CDR3 loop reads CASSFETAGQLVGELFF. The CDR3 bases are TGTGCCAGCAGCTTTGAAACAGCCGGACAGTTGGTCGGGGAGCTGTTTTTT. The rearrangement uses TRBV11-3 and TRBJ2-2, with D possibly being TRBD1 (6 bases). The CDR3 sequence is 17 residues long. The V end was cut by 3 bases, the J end by 7 bases, with 21 bases between. Germline CDR1 and CDR2: SGHNT and YENEEA.

This clone was observed a single time. This chain joins TRBV28 and TRBJ2-3; TRBD2 matches at 13 bases. Germline V gene lookup returns CDR1 MDHEN and CDR2 SYDVKM. The junction had 9 bases not matched to a gene; V was cut back by 3 bases and J by 6 bases. This CDR3 has 17 residues. Here the CDR3 reads CASSFPTGLAGTDTQYF. The CDR3 region has the DNA TGTGCCAGCAGTTTCCCCACGGGACTAGCGGGGACTGATACGCAGTATTTT. Filled out from reference TRBV28 and TRBJ2-3, the complete variable domain reads DVKVTQSSRYLVKRTGEKVFLECVQDMDHENMFWYRQDPGLGLRLIYFSYDVKMKEKGDIPEGYSVSREKKERFSLILESASTNQTSMYLCASSFPTGLAGTDTQYFGPGTRLTVL.

In DNA, the CDR3 is TGTGCCAGCATATTGGGACAGGGAAACACTGAAGCTTTCTTT. Its protein product is CASILGQGNTEAFF. The chain uses TRBV6-5 and TRBJ1-1; 9 bases align to TRBD1. The V gene end was trimmed by 7 bases and the J gene end by 2 bases; junction bases not matched to a gene: 5. The germline V gene has CDR1 MNHEY and CDR2 SVGAGI. There are 14 residues in the CDR3.

The rearrangement joins TRBV6-5 to TRBJ1-3, with no clear D. The CDR3 has 16 amino acids. The V and J ends lost 0 bases and 0 bases respectively, with 9 bases between them. CDR1 and CDR2 from the germline V gene are MNHEY and SVGAGI. CDR3 DNA: TGTGCCAGCAGTTACTCGGCCCAACACTCTGGAAACACCATATATTTT. Translation gives CASSYSAQHSGNTIYF.